This T cell receptor (beta chain) emerged from a study of identical twins (dated by TCRdb to the mid-2010s). Background for the entire study: To test whether fetal clonotypes persist, this study deep-sequenced TCR alpha and beta repertoires from monozygotic twins, from unrelated adults of various ages, and from cord blood. Replicate twin experiments were performed at different times using different library preparation protocols to rule out contamination. Study-wide findings and limitations: Out-of-frame TCR alpha sequences shared between twins showed an excess of low generation-probability sequences compared with coincidental sharing between unrelated individuals. In beta out-of-frame sequences, excess twin sharing was weaker, because having fewer shared sequences lowered the signal-to-noise ratio. Invariant T cells such as MAIT and iNKT could partly confound zero-insertion analyses, though diverse VJ usage argued against this for most clonotypes. In monozygotic twins, recombination models systematically underestimated out-of-frame TCR alpha sharing, but the models matched the sharing seen between unrelated individuals. Fewer insertions were carried by abundant cord blood beta clonotypes; a weaker similar trend was observed in young adult naive repertoires, while no such trend was observed in memory repertoires. Because the same donors could not be followed over many years, conclusions were based on cross-sectional statistical analysis.

CDR1 and CDR2 are drawn from the germline V gene (reference sequence): PRHDT, FYEKMQ. V and J are truncated by 4 bases and 6 bases respectively, leaving an intervening sequence of 12 bases. The CDR3 starts with the cysteine, ends with the phenylalanine, and has 14 residues. The CDR3 DNA has 42 bases and is translated from base 1. To prepare the library, 5' RACE was applied. Reads for this sample came from an Illumina HiSeq 2000. Template switching added a universal primer binding site, and the final cDNA carried a unique molecular identifier that allowed TCR cDNA molecules to be counted accurately. First-strand cDNA for TCR alpha and beta chains was synthesized from specific primers in the conserved constant-segment region. To control for contamination, every cDNA library was double barcoded, receiving both a SMART-Mk sample barcode and Illumina barcodes. TruSeq adapter sequences, together with Illumina sample barcodes, were added in two successive PCR steps. Sequencing of the TCR alpha and beta cDNA libraries was done on the Illumina HiSeq platform using custom primers. The paper's processing steps were these. MiGEC was used to process raw reads and extract unique molecular identifiers, and MiXCR was used to find CDR3 positions. Recombination models were inferred per individual with the repgenHMM and IGoR tools using an EM algorithm. Shared clonotype analysis was performed with the tcR package in R, normalizing sharing by the product of cloneset sizes. Out-of-frame nonproductive sequences were analyzed to study raw recombination free of thymic and clonal selection effects. TCRdb passed the public sequencing reads through fastp at Q25 and MiXCR, retaining productive beta sequences. One record per CDR3 amino acid sequence lists the most common genes and DNA. Clone size and V and J calls follow TCRdb, not the original study. In all, the sample holds 350,000 or so distinct CDR3 sequences, and about 10% of those were seen once. About 9.1% of the sample belongs to the ten largest clones.

This clonotype turned up a few times. There is no known antigen for this receptor. No much larger clone exists at a distance of one base, and base qualities are not known. Every donor in the study was a healthy Caucasian. Three unrelated non-twin adults were also sequenced: a male aged 18 to 30, a male aged 50 to 60 and a female aged 50 to 60. Miltenyi CD45RO+ enrichment and human naive T-cell isolation kits were used to isolate memory (CD45RO+) and naive T cells from PBMC. This clonotype was obtained from a woman between 50 and 59 years old in good health. The V gene is TRBV13 and the J gene is TRBJ2-2; no confident D gene assignment can be made. Sequencing was performed on naive T cells sorted from blood. What the cell subset or site label conveys for this sample: cells isolated with a human naive T-cell isolation kit. The CDR3 reads CASSSARTAGELFF. The DNA sequence follows: TGTGCCAGCAGCTCCGCTCGGACGGCCGGGGAGCTGTTTTTT.